A selection of T cell receptor beta chains follows, all from one sample in a study of response to subunit inactivated influenza vaccine. TCRdb re-called the RT-PCR reads through MiXCR, storing one row per CDR3 protein. The sample holds some 480,000 distinct CDR3 sequences, around 9.9% seen once. The sample was PBMCs from blood, taken about 6 weeks after vaccination. All receptors derive from a man in his forties or fifties who received an inactivated influenza vaccine. Both conserved end residues are part of each CDR3. A D gene is named only where the DNA matches it firmly. Size is stated for part of the rows, as once, few or many counts, or as a class when the clone is expanded.

CDR3 DNA	CDR3 protein	clone size	CDR3 length	D gene	V gene	J gene
TGTGCCAGCAGCGTACAGGACTCCAGGAACACTGAAGCTTTCTTT	CASSVQDSRNTEAFF	few	15	.	TRBV9	TRBJ1-1
TGCGCCAGCAGTGAGTCGGTTAGCGGGGGCGCGTGGTTCTACGAGCAGTACTTC	CASSESVSGGAWFYEQYF	many	18	TRBD2	TRBV10-1	TRBJ2-7
TGCGCCAGCAGCCCGGGGACGGGGGATGGTACGCAGTATTTT	CASSPGTGDGTQYF	.	14	.	TRBV4-3	TRBJ2-3
TGTGCCAGCAGCTTGGGGGAGAGAGCGGGGCGCCAAGAGACCCAGTACTTC	CASSLGERAGRQETQYF	.	17	TRBD2	TRBV5-4	TRBJ2-5
TGCGCCAGCAGAATAAAGCAGGACACCGGGGAGCTGTTTTTT	CASRIKQDTGELFF	many	14	.	TRBV4-3	TRBJ2-2
TGTGCCAGCAGTTACTCATTGGCCAGCAATCAGCCCCAGCATTTT	CASSYSLASNQPQHF	few	15	.	TRBV6-5	TRBJ1-5
TGTGCCAGCAGCTTACTCACTATAGGCACAGATACGCAGTATTTT	CASSLLTIGTDTQYF	few	15	.	TRBV7-2	TRBJ2-3
TGTGCCAGCAGCCAAGGGGACCTCTATGGCTACACCTTC	CASSQGDLYGYTF	.	13	.	TRBV3-1	TRBJ1-2
TGCAGTGCTAGCCGGGGTATAGCCGGGGAGCTGTTTTTT	CSASRGIAGELFF	.	13	.	TRBV20-1	TRBJ2-2
TGTGCCAGCAGTCCCCTCTCCGGTTACGAGCAGTACTTC	CASSPLSGYEQYF	few	13	.	TRBV27	TRBJ2-7
TGTGCCAGCACCTCCCAGGGAGCTTGGGCTTTCTTT	CASTSQGAWAFF	few	12	.	TRBV2	TRBJ1-1
TGCAGCGTTGCGAACACTGAAGCTTTCTTT	CSVANTEAFF	many	10	.	TRBV29-1	TRBJ1-1
TGCGCCAGCAGGGGAGAGAACACCGGGGAGCTGTTTTTT	CASRGENTGELFF	many	13	.	TRBV5-1	TRBJ2-2
TGCGCCAGCAGCCAAGGGCGGGGGAGGGGTCGCAATGAGCAGTTCTTC	CASSQGRGRGRNEQFF	few	16	TRBD2	TRBV4-3	TRBJ2-1
TGTGCCAGCAGCTTAGGACTGGACTCCTACGAGCAGTACTTC	CASSLGLDSYEQYF	few	14	.	TRBV7-9	TRBJ2-7
TGCAGTGCCACTGAACAGGGTCTCAATCAGCCCCAGCATTTT	CSATEQGLNQPQHF	few	14	.	TRBV20-1	TRBJ1-5
TGTGCCAGCAGCGTAACGACTAGCGGGGGGTACAATGAGCAGTTCTTC	CASSVTTSGGYNEQFF	few	16	TRBD2	TRBV9	TRBJ2-1
TGTGCCAGCAGGAATAGCGGGGCGGGGATTGAGCAGTTCTTC	CASRNSGAGIEQFF	.	14	TRBD2	TRBV6-1	TRBJ2-1
TGTGCCAGCAGCTCTTCCGGGCCCCCCTACGAGCAGTACTTC	CASSSSGPPYEQYF	many	14	.	TRBV4-2	TRBJ2-7
TGTGCCAGCATCCTCACTAGCGTTTACAATGAGCAGTTCTTC	CASILTSVYNEQFF	.	14	TRBD2	TRBV2	TRBJ2-1
TGTGCCAGCAGCTTTAGCGGGGGGGTTTACAATGAGCGGTTCTTC	CASSFSGGVYNERFF	.	15	TRBD2	TRBV7-2	TRBJ2-1
TGCGCCAGCAGCTTGGGCAGGGGAAGGGCAGATACGCAGTATTTT	CASSLGRGRADTQYF	few	15	.	TRBV5-1	TRBJ2-3
TGTGCCAGCAGAGTGGCCGGGACTAGCGGAAAATACGAGCAGTACTTC	CASRVAGTSGKYEQYF	few	16	TRBD2	TRBV12-3/TRBV12-4	TRBJ2-7
TGTGCCAGCAGTGAAACGAGTACAGGGGGGGTAGTAGAGACCCAGTACTTC	CASSETSTGGVVETQYF	.	17	.	TRBV25-1	TRBJ2-5